The 29 T cell receptor beta chains listed next were all sequenced from one sample in a study of blood T cell repertoires in COVID-19. This table comes from immunoSEQ multiplex PCR, and its TCRdb copy is limited to in-frame clones, with some not included. The repertoire holds some 97,000 clones, with over 80% as singletons. The sequenced sample consisted of peripheral blood. These receptors came from a man in his fifties or sixties with active or convalescent COVID-19.

The chain is built from TRBV5-6 and TRBJ2-3, with D perhaps TRBD1 (6 bases). CDR3 length: 16 residues. Per the germline V gene, CDR1 is SGHDT and CDR2 is YYEEEE. Trimming removed 4 bases at V and 0 bases at J, with 15 bases between. CDR3 sequence: CASSAIGTTSTDTQYF. DNA of the CDR3: TGTGCCAGCAGCGCCATCGGGACAACTAGCACAGATACGCAGTATTTT. The whole variable domain, filled in from reference TRBV5-6 and TRBJ2-3, reads DAGVTQSPTHLIKTRGQQVTLRCSPKSGHDTVSWYQQALGQGPQFIFQYYEEEERQRGNFPDRFSGHQFPNYSSELNVNALLLGDSALYLCASSAIGTTSTDTQYFGPGTRLTVL.

The V call is TRBV11-3, the J call TRBJ2-3; 9 bases match TRBD2. CDR3 length equals 15 residues. The V segment lost 5 bases and the J segment 10 bases; nucleotides outside the gene matches: 13. CDR1 and CDR2 (germline): SGHNT, YENEEA. CDR3 sequence (DNA): TGTGCCAGCAGCCCCCGGGTAGCGGGAGTGAGCGCGCAGTATTTT. It is translated as CASSPRVAGVSAQYF.

This chain uses TRBV28 with TRBJ1-3; 7 bases fit TRBD1. V shed 6 bases and J 0 bases; nucleotides not matched to a gene: 8. This CDR3 comprises 16 residues. Germline loops: CDR1 MDHEN, CDR2 SYDVKM. The CDR3 reads CASRPGTARSGNTIYF. CDR3 bases: TGTGCCAGCAGACCCGGGACAGCCCGCTCTGGAAACACCATATATTTT.

The V and J genes are TRBV15 and TRBJ2-1; the match to TRBD2 covers 14 bases. J gave up 9 bases and V 5 bases, and 12 bases lay outside the gene matches. Looked up from germline, CDR1 is LNHNV and CDR2 is YYDKDF (reference sequence). The CDR3 loop spans 17 amino acids. The CDR3 sequence: CATSPLHGLAGGSEQFF. The CDR3 coding sequence is TGTGCCACCAGCCCGCTACATGGACTAGCGGGAGGTTCTGAGCAGTTCTTC.

The rearrangement links TRBV11-3 to TRBJ2-3, with 7 positions matching TRBD2. This CDR3 contains 14 residues. Germline V lookup: CDR1 SGHNT, CDR2 YENEEA. V shed 5 bases, J shed 6 bases, and the junction held 8 bases outside the gene matches. CDR3 nucleotides: TGTGCCAGCAGCCAAAGACAAGCGGGGGATACGCAGTATTTT. Encoded protein: CASSQRQAGDTQYF.

V gene TRBV5-1 combines with J gene TRBJ2-1; D remains unclear. Between the trimmed V and J ends, which lost 4 bases and 0 bases, there was a span of 8 bases. The length of the CDR3 is 14 residues. From germline, CDR1 is SGHRS and CDR2 YFSETQ. The CDR3 sequence is CASSLSSSYNEQFF. CDR3 DNA: TGCGCCAGCAGCCTGTCCAGCTCCTACAATGAGCAGTTCTTC.

The chain carries TRBV9 and TRBJ2-3; 14 nucleotides match TRBD2. The V and J ends lost 4 bases and 8 bases, in that order; junction bases with no gene match: 6. The CDR3 extends over 15 amino acids. CDR1 and CDR2 from the germline V gene are SGDLS and YYNGEE. This CDR3 is CASSTGLAGVGTQYF. In DNA, the CDR3 is TGTGCCAGCAGCACGGGACTAGCGGGAGTTGGTACGCAGTATTTT.

V and J are TRBV5-1 and TRBJ2-7; 7 positions match TRBD2. Trimming at V came to 2 bases and at J to 4 bases, leaving 12 bases not matched to a gene. Germline CDR1 reads SGHRS; CDR2 reads YFSETQ. The CDR3 is 16 residues long. The DNA of the CDR3 is TGCGCCAGCAGCTTTCTTCCTAGCGGTACACATTACGAGCAGTACTTC. It yields the protein CASSFLPSGTHYEQYF.

The V call is TRBV19, the J call TRBJ1-1; possibly TRBD1 for D (5 bases). The length of the CDR3 is 13 residues. Per the germline V gene, CDR1 is LNHDA and CDR2 is SQIVND (reference sequence). Trimming stripped 0 bases from V and 5 bases from J, with 7 bases between. CDR3 DNA sequence: TGTGCCAGTAGTATAGATACAGGTACTGAAGCTTTCTTT. Its protein is CASSIDTGTEAFF.

This chain joins TRBV13 and TRBJ1-1; 8 bases are shared with TRBD1. The CDR3 is 12 residues long. The J segment lost 11 bases and the V segment lost 4 bases, leaving 6 bases of the junction unmatched. The V gene's germline CDR1 is PRHDT and CDR2 FYEKMQ (reference sequence). CDR3: CASSSTGGAAFF. CDR3 DNA: TGTGCCAGCAGCTCCACAGGGGGAGCGGCTTTCTTT.

The J gene is TRBJ1-2, the V gene TRBV5-6, with D possibly matching TRBD1 (6 bases). Per the germline V gene, CDR1 is SGHDT and CDR2 is YYEEEE. Trimming left V 3 bases short and J 2 bases short, with 8 bases between. The CDR3 totals 13 residues. The CDR3 bases are TGTGCCAGCAGCTCCGGGACAAACTATGGCTACACCTTC. Translation: CASSSGTNYGYTF.

This chain uses TRBV4-2 with TRBJ1-4; D is unclear. The germline V and J ends were trimmed by 0 bases and 3 bases, with 8 bases remaining between them. Germline values: CDR1 LGHNA, CDR2 YNFKEQ. This CDR3 comprises 15 residues. CDR3 bases: TGTGCCAGCAGCCAAGAGGGCAAACCTAATGAAAAACTGTTTTTT. This codes for CASSQEGKPNEKLFF.

Regarding this clone: The same CDR3 also results from other DNA sequences found in this sample. The rearrangement joins TRBV28 to TRBJ1-2; 7 positions match TRBD1. Looked up from germline, CDR1 is MDHEN and CDR2 is SYDVKM. The CDR3 has 13 amino acids. Trimming at V came to 5 bases and at J to 2 bases, leaving 2 bases not matched to a gene. The CDR3 nucleotides are TGTGCCAGCAGTCTGGGACAGAACTATGGCTACACCTTC. Protein product: CASSLGQNYGYTF.

The chain joins TRBV14 to TRBJ1-5; D is undetermined. Trimming removed 3 bases from V and 4 bases from J, with 10 bases in between. Germline CDR1 SGHDN, CDR2 FVKESK. This CDR3 is built from 14 residues. CDR3 in amino acids: CASSQGGGNQPQHF. CDR3 nucleotide sequence: TGTGCCAGCAGCCAGGGAGGAGGGAATCAGCCCCAGCATTTT.

The genes are TRBV7-3 and TRBJ2-2; TRBD1 aligns across 11 bases. The V gene end was trimmed by 4 bases and the J gene end by 5 bases; junction bases not matched to a gene: 3. The CDR3 totals 15 residues. Germline CDR1 and CDR2: SGHTA and FQGTGA. The CDR3 nucleotides are TGTGCCAGCAGCTGGACAGGGGGCGGGACCGGGGAGCTGTTTTTT. It is translated as CASSWTGGGTGELFF. The complete variable domain, with remaining parts taken from reference TRBV7-3 and TRBJ2-2, reads GAGVSQTPSNKVTEKGKYVELRCDPISGHTALYWYRQSLGQGPEFLIYFQGTGAADDSGLPNDRFFAVRPEGSVSTLKIQRTERGDSAVYLCASSWTGGGTGELFFGEGSRLTVL.

This rearrangement joins TRBV28 to TRBJ2-7; TRBD1 agrees at 7 bases. CDR1 and CDR2 from the germline V gene are MDHEN and SYDVKM. V trimming: 5 bases; J trimming: 0 bases; junction bases outside the gene matches: 7. CDR3 length: 15 residues. CDR3 loop: CASSRTGHSSYEQYF. Written as DNA, the CDR3 is TGTGCCAGCAGTAGGACAGGTCACAGCTCCTACGAGCAGTACTTC.

The CDR3 loop is CASSQDWGRFTF. In DNA form, the CDR3 reads TGTGCCAGCAGCCAAGACTGGGGCCGGTTTACCTTC. The rearrangement links TRBV3-1 (or the pseudogene TRBV3-2) to TRBJ1-2, with D possibly TRBD1 on 5 matching bases. The germline gives CDR1 LGHDT, CDR2 YNNKEL (reference sequence). The CDR3 extends over 12 amino acids. Trimming pared 0 bases from V and 14 bases from J, leaving 13 bases between.

This clone appeared a single time. V is TRBV27 and J is TRBJ2-3; possible D gene TRBD1, 6 bases. V was shortened by 7 bases and J by 4 bases, with 18 bases between the two germline ends. In germline, CDR1 is MNHEY, CDR2 SMNVEV (reference sequence). The CDR3 totals 15 residues. CDR3 loop: CASNSQGIGADTQYF. CDR3 sequence (DNA): TGTGCCAGCAATTCACAGGGAATTGGGGCAGATACGCAGTATTTT.

This chain joins TRBV10-3 and TRBJ2-1, with 11 bases matching TRBD2. The junction had 1 base not matched to a gene; V was cut back by 2 bases and J by 4 bases. The CDR3 contains 15 residues. From germline, CDR1 is ENHRY and CDR2 SYGVKD. CDR3 DNA: TGTGCCATCAGTGAGGGGACTAGCGGATACAATGAGCAGTTCTTC. Encoded protein: CAISEGTSGYNEQFF.

The chain uses TRBV5-1 and TRBJ1-1, with D possibly TRBD1 on 5 matching bases. The V gene's germline CDR1 is SGHRS and CDR2 YFSETQ. The CDR3 extends over 14 amino acids. V lost 3 bases and J lost 4, with 13 bases in between. For the CDR3, the DNA is TGCGCCAGCAGCTGGGCGGGGGGAGTCACTGAAGCTTTCTTT. This translates into CASSWAGGVTEAFF.

The J gene is TRBJ2-6, the V gene TRBV19; possibly TRBD1 for D (6 bases). Trimming left V 3 bases short and J 2 bases short, with 11 bases between. Per germline, CDR1 LNHDA and CDR2 SQIVND (reference sequence). This CDR3 comprises 16 residues. CDR3 sequence: CASSMDSQAGANVLTF. CDR3 sequence (DNA): TGTGCCAGTAGTATGGACAGCCAAGCTGGGGCCAACGTCCTGACTTTC.

This chain joins TRBV11-2 and TRBJ2-7, with 7 bases that match TRBD1. The trim removed 5 bases at V and 3 bases at J, leaving 4 bases unmatched. CDR3 length equals 13 residues. CDR1 and CDR2 from the germline V gene are SGHAT and FQNNGV. CDR3 coding DNA: TGTGCCAGCAGCCCGGGACAGAACTACGAGCAGTACTTC. Its translation: CASSPGQNYEQYF.

V is TRBV9 and J is TRBJ1-2; D is possibly TRBD1 (6 bases). Deletions cut 2 bases from V and 5 bases from J, with 13 bases between. Germline-derived CDR1 and CDR2 are SGDLS and YYNGEE. This CDR3 spans 14 amino acids. The CDR3 loop reads CASSVAQGIYGYTF. In nucleotides, the CDR3 is TGTGCCAGCAGCGTTGCCCAGGGGATTTATGGCTACACCTTC.

The chain joins TRBV18 to TRBJ1-1; a possible D gene is TRBD1 (6 bases). Per the germline V gene, CDR1 is KGHSH and CDR2 is LQKENI. The CDR3 has 15 residues. V was cut by 3 bases and J by 2 bases, with 13 bases left in between. CDR3: CASSPGGPGNTEAFF. The CDR3 nucleotides are TGTGCCAGCTCACCGGGGGGGCCAGGTAACACTGAAGCTTTCTTT.

J is TRBJ1-6 and V is TRBV7-9, with 10 bases aligning to TRBD1. Germline lookup yields CDR1 SEHNR and CDR2 FQNEAQ (reference sequence). Germline trimming cut 4 bases from V and 7 bases from J; bases unmatched to any gene: 4. CDR3 length: 15 residues. The CDR3 loop is CASSSSDRGNSPLHF. The CDR3 nucleotides read TGTGCCAGCAGCTCCTCGGACAGGGGGAATTCACCCCTCCACTTT.

The CDR3 coding sequence is TGTGCCAGCAGAACTAGCAGCTACGAGCAGTACTTC. This sequence encodes CASRTSSYEQYF. The chain couples TRBV28 to TRBJ2-7, with TRBD2 as a possible D gene (6 bases). The CDR3 runs 12 residues. V shed 6 bases and J shed 3 bases, with 9 bases lying between them. Germline V lookup: CDR1 MDHEN, CDR2 SYDVKM.

This clone was seen only once. The chain uses TRBV28 and TRBJ1-5, with 10 nucleotides matching TRBD1. Trimming took 0 bases from V and 6 from J; bases not matched to a gene: 5. From germline, CDR1 is MDHEN and CDR2 SYDVKM. The CDR3 totals 16 residues. CDR3 in DNA: TGTGCCAGCAGTTTATGGGGGACAGGGGACGGTCAGCCCCAGCATTTT. It encodes CASSLWGTGDGQPQHF.

This chain uses TRBV7-8 with TRBJ2-5; D may be TRBD1 (5 bases). CDR1 and CDR2 from the germline V gene are SGHVS and FQNEAQ. V lost 1 base to trimming and J lost 5 bases, with 17 bases between them. The CDR3 contains 16 residues. In DNA, the CDR3 is TGTGCCAGCAGCTTAGGGGTCAAGGGGAATTCGGAGACCCAGTACTTC. Translating it yields CASSLGVKGNSETQYF.

The chain employs TRBV7-2 and TRBJ2-5; 12 bases match TRBD2. Trimming at V came to 0 bases and at J to 0 bases, leaving 5 bases not matched to a gene. The CDR3 has 18 residues. The germline V gene has CDR1 SGHTA and CDR2 FQGNSA. The CDR3 nucleotides read TGTGCCAGCAGCTTAGCCCGGCTAGCGGGGGGGTACCAAGAGACCCAGTACTTC. Protein product: CASSLARLAGGYQETQYF.